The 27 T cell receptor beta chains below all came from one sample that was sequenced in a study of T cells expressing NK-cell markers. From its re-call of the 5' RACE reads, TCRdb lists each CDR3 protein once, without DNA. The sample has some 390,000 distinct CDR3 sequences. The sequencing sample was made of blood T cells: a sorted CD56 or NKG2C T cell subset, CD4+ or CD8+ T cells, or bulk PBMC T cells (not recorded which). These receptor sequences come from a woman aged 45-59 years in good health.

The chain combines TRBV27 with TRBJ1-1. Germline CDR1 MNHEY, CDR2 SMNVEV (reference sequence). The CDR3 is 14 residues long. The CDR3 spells CASSLFGSRTEAFF.

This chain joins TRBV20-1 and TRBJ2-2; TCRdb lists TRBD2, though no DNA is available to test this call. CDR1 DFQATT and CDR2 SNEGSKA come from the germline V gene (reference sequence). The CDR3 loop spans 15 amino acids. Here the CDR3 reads CSARGTSGNTGELFF.

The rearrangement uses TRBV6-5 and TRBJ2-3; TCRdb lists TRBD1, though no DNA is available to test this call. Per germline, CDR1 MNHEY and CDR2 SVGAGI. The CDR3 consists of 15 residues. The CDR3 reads CASNFGTQKADTQYF.

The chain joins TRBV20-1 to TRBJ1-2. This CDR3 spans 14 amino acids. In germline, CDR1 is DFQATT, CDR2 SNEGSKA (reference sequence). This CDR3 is CSARSSQTSYGYTF.

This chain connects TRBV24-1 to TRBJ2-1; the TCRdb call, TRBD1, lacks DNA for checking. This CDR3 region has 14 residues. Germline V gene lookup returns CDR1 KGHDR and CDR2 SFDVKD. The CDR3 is CATSDVGKGGEQFF.

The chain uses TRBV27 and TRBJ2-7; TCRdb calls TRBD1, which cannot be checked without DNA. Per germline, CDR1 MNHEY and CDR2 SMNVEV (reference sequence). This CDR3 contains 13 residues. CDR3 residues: CASSNTGIYEQYF.

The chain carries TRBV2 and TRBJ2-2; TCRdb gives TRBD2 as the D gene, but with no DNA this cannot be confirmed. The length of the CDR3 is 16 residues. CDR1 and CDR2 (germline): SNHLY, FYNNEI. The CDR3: CASSILAGSYTGELFF.

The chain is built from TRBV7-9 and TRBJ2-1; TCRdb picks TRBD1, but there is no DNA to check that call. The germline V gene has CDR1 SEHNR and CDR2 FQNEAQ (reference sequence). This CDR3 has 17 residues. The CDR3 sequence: CASSPTQGAVFGGEQFF.

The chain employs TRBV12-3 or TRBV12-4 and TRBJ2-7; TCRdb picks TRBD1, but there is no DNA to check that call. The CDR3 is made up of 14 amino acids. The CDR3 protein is CASSYRGLTYEQYF.

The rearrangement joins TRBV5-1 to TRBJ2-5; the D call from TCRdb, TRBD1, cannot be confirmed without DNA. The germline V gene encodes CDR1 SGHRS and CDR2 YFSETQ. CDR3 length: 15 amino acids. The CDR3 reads CASSSRSGTKETQYF.

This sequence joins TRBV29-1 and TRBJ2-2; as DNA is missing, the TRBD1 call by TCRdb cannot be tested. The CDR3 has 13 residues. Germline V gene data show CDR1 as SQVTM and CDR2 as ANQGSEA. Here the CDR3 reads CSVAGTPPGELFF.

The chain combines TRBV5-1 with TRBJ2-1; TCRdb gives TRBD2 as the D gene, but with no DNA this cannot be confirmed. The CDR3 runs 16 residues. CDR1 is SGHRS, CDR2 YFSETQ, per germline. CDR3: CASSLLTSGKYNEQFF.

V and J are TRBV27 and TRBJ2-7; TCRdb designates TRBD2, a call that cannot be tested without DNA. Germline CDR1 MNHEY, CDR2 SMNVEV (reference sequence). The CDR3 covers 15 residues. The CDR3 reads CASSSRAGAVYEQYF.

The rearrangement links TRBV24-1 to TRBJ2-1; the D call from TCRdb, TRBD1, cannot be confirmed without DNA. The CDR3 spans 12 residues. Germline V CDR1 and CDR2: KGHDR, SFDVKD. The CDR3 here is CATSVTVHEQFF.

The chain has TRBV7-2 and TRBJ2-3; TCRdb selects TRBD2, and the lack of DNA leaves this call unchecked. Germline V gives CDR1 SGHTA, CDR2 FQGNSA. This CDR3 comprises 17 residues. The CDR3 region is CASSLSSRSRYTDTQYF.

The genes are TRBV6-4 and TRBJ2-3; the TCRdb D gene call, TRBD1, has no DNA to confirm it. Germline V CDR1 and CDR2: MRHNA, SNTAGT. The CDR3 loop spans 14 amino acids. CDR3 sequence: CASSDSPPPATQYF.

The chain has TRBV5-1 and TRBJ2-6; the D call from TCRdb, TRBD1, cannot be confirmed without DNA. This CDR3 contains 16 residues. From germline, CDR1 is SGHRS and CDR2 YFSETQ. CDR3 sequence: CASVGTGTSGANVLTF.

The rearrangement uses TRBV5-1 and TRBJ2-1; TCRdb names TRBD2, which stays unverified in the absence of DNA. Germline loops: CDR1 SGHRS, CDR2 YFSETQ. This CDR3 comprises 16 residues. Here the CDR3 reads CASSWKWQVGSYEQFF.

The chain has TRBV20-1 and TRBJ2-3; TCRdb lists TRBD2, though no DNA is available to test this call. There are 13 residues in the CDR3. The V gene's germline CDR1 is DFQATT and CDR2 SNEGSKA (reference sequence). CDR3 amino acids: CSARASGADTQYF.

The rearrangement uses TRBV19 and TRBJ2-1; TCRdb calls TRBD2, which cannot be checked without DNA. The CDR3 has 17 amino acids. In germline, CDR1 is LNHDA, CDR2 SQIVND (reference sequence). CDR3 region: CASSIPLRGKVYNEQFF.

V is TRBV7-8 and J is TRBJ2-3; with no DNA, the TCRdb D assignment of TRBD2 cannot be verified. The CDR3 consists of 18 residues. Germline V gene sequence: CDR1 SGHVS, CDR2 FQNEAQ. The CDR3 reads CASSNTRSRRAGTDTQYF.

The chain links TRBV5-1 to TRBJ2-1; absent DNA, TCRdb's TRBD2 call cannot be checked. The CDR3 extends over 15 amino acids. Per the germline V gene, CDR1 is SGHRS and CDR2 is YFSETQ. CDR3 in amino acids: CASSSPRDLTNEQFF.

CDR3 residues: CSAGDSSSYNEQFF. The chain links TRBV20-1 to TRBJ2-1. The V gene's germline CDR1 is DFQATT and CDR2 SNEGSKA (reference sequence). CDR3 length: 14 residues.

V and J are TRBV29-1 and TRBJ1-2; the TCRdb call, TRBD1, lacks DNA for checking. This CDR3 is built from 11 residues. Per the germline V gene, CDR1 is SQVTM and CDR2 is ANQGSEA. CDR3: CSVGALGGYTF.

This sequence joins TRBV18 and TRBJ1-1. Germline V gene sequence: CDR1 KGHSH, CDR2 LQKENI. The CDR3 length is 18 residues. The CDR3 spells CASSSSTRAPTENTEAFF.

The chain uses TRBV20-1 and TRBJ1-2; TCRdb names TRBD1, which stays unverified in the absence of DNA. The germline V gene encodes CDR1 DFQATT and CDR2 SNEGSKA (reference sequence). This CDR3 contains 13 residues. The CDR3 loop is CSAEGTGGNGYTF.

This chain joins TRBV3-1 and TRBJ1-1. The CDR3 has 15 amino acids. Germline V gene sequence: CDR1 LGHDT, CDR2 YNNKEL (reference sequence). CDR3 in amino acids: CASSFKRTGNTEAFF.